The 6 T cell receptor beta chains in this list originate from one sample, sequenced in a study of blood T cell repertoires in COVID-19 (dated by TCRdb to 2018 to 2020). The method behind the library was the immunoSEQ multiplex PCR assay. The clones in this table, taken by TCRdb from immuneACCESS, are in-frame only. Not every clone is retained; where verified, under half of the shortfall comes from an unresolved V gene, and the cause of the rest is unknown. This sample has about 79,000 clones in its table, and roughly 89% of those were observed once. Approximately 4.4% of the sample belongs to the ten largest clones. The sequenced sample was peripheral blood. The origin of the receptors is a man aged 45-60 years with active COVID-19.

The chain combines TRBV11-2 with TRBJ1-6; unclear D gene. V was cut by 0 bases and J by 6 bases, with 15 bases left in between. The CDR3 runs to 17 residues. Germline CDR1 and CDR2: SGHAT and FQNNGV. The CDR3 protein is CASSLEPRRRSNSPLHF. The CDR3 coding sequence is TGTGCCAGCAGCTTAGAACCCCGGCGGAGGAGTAATTCACCCCTCCACTTT.

CDR3 in amino acids: CASSLGLAGDEQYF. CDR3 in DNA: TGTGCCAGCAGCTTAGGGCTAGCGGGCGACGAGCAGTACTTC. The genes are TRBV7-2 and TRBJ2-7; 8 bases map to TRBD2. The CDR3 contains 14 residues. V lost 1 base, J lost 5 bases, and 4 bases stayed unmatched. Germline loops: CDR1 SGHTA, CDR2 FQGNSA.

CDR3: CASSADRGYSYEQYF. The CDR3 DNA reads as TGTGCCAGCAGTGCCGACAGGGGGTACTCCTACGAGCAGTACTTC. This rearrangement joins TRBV2 to TRBJ2-7, with 9 nucleotides matching TRBD1. Germline CDR1 reads SNHLY; CDR2 reads FYNNEI. The CDR3 is made up of 15 amino acids. V trimming: 4 bases; J trimming: 0 bases; junction bases outside the gene matches: 4.

V is TRBV15 and J is TRBJ2-5, with D possibly TRBD1 on 6 matching bases. The V gene's germline CDR1 is LNHNV and CDR2 YYDKDF (reference sequence). This CDR3 contains 15 residues. Trimming took 3 bases from V and 2 from J, leaving 13 bases between them. CDR3: CATSRGAGQQETQYF. CDR3 nucleotides: TGTGCCACCAGCAGGGGGGCAGGACAGCAAGAGACCCAGTACTTC.

This clone appeared a single time. V and J are TRBV27 and TRBJ2-3, with D tentatively TRBD2 (6 bases). From germline, CDR1 is MNHEY and CDR2 SMNVEV (reference sequence). The V and J ends lost 5 bases and 2 bases respectively, with 17 bases between them. CDR3 size: 16 residues. The CDR3 sequence: CASSQLAQDYTDTQYF. In DNA form, the CDR3 reads TGTGCCAGCAGTCAGCTAGCCCAGGACTACACAGATACGCAGTATTTT.

The chain employs TRBV4-2 and TRBJ1-2; possible D gene TRBD1, 6 bases. The CDR3 loop spans 15 amino acids. CDR1 LGHNA and CDR2 YNFKEQ come from the germline V gene. The germline V and J ends were trimmed by 0 bases and 8 bases, with 16 bases remaining between them. DNA of the CDR3: TGTGCCAGCAGCCAAGATCTTGGGGGGGGCCGGGGCTACACCTTC. Translated, it gives CASSQDLGGGRGYTF.